These 8 T cell receptor beta chains originate from one sample sequenced in a study of blood T cell repertoires in COVID-19. Measured with immunoSEQ multiplex PCR; TCRdb has only the in-frame clones, and not every one. Of 200,000 to 250,000 clones in the sample, around three quarters were seen once. Source material: peripheral blood. These receptors originate from a woman in her sixties or seventies with acute or convalescent COVID-19.

The CDR3 DNA reads as TGTGCCAGCAGCCCCCGTTCAGTAACTAGCAATCAGCCCCAGCATTTT. Amino acids: CASSPRSVTSNQPQHF. This chain uses TRBV3-1 (or the pseudogene TRBV3-2) with TRBJ1-5; unclear D gene. This CDR3 comprises 16 residues. V was shortened by 4 bases and J by 0 bases, with 13 bases between the two germline ends. Germline V CDR1 and CDR2: LGHDT, YNNKEL (reference sequence).

The rearrangement uses TRBV27 and TRBJ1-1; a possible D gene is TRBD1 (5 bases). V lost 2 bases and J lost 5, with 12 bases in between. Per germline, CDR1 MNHEY and CDR2 SMNVEV (reference sequence). There are 14 residues in the CDR3. The CDR3 spells CASSLVGGWTEAFF. Here the CDR3 DNA reads TGTGCCAGCAGTTTAGTGGGGGGTTGGACTGAAGCTTTCTTT.

V and J are TRBV6-2 or TRBV6-3 and TRBJ2-7, with TRBD2 matching 8 bases. Germline CDR1 MNHEY, CDR2 SVGEGT. The CDR3 extends over 16 amino acids. V lost 2 bases and J lost 0; bases outside the gene matches: 6. CDR3 amino acids: CASSYDGGGFSYEQYF. For the CDR3, the DNA is TGTGCCAGCAGTTACGACGGCGGGGGGTTCTCCTACGAGCAGTACTTC.

The V and J genes are TRBV6-5 and TRBJ1-3; a possible D gene is TRBD1 (6 bases). The CDR3 sequence is 14 residues long. Between the trimmed V and J ends, which lost 6 bases and 1 base, there was a span of 10 bases. Per the germline V gene, CDR1 is MNHEY and CDR2 is SVGAGI. The CDR3: CASRIDRSGNTIYF. The CDR3 coding sequence is TGTGCCAGCAGGATAGACAGGTCTGGAAACACCATATATTTT.

The V gene is TRBV2, the J gene TRBJ1-2; D might be TRBD1 (5 bases). Germline V CDR1 and CDR2: SNHLY, FYNNEI. Trimming shortened V by 0 bases and J by 4 bases, and 9 bases separated the two germline ends. The CDR3 runs 14 residues. The CDR3 spells CASSEALTGYGYTF. CDR3 nucleotides: TGTGCCAGCAGTGAAGCGCTCACAGGCTATGGCTACACCTTC. The variable domain in full, with the rest retrieved from reference TRBV2 and TRBJ1-2, is EPEVTQTPSHQVTQMGQEVILRCVPISNHLYFYWYRQILGQKVEFLVSFYNNEISEKSEIFDDQFSVERPDGSNFTLKIRSTKLEDSAMYFCASSEALTGYGYTFGSGTRLTVV.

The chain links TRBV18 to TRBJ1-5; no definite D call. V was trimmed by 2 bases and J by 6 bases, leaving 11 bases between them. The length of the CDR3 is 14 residues. Germline V gives CDR1 KGHSH, CDR2 LQKENI. The CDR3 coding sequence is TGTGCCAGCTCACCAAATCAGGAGGGTCAGCCCCAGCATTTT. Translation: CASSPNQEGQPQHF.

In nucleotides, the CDR3 is TGCGCCAGCAGCTTGCCGCGACAGGGGGCTAACAATGAGCAGTTCTTC. Encoded protein: CASSLPRQGANNEQFF. The chain is built from TRBV5-1 and TRBJ2-1, with 10 bases identical to TRBD1. There are 16 residues in the CDR3. Germline lookup yields CDR1 SGHRS and CDR2 YFSETQ. After removal of 1 base from V and 5 bases from J, the junction contained 6 bases not matched to a gene.

This clone was recorded only once. The chain uses TRBV7-2 and TRBJ1-1, with 7 bases aligning to TRBD1. The CDR3 sequence is 15 residues long. J lost 1 base, V lost 5 bases, and 7 bases had no gene match. Germline values: CDR1 SGHTA, CDR2 FQGNSA. This chain's CDR3 is CASSITQGSNTEAFF. CDR3 DNA sequence: TGTGCCAGCAGCATAACACAGGGGTCGAACACTGAAGCTTTCTTT.